These 29 T cell receptor beta chains came from one sample sequenced in a study of graft-versus-host responses after intestinal transplantation. Assay used: immunoSEQ multiplex PCR; TCRdb lists only in-frame clones, some missing. This table has 62,000 or so clones, approximately 90% appearing once. Their recognized antigens are unknown. The specimen comprised unstimulated CD8+ T cells sorted from spleen or lymph node cells, sampled before transplant. The receptors stem from a human donor who was the organ donor for an intestinal transplant.

The gene calls are TRBV7-3 and TRBJ2-1, with 7 bases aligning to TRBD1. The trim removed 5 bases at V and 2 bases at J, leaving 6 bases unmatched. Germline V lookup: CDR1 SGHTA, CDR2 FQGTGA. The CDR3 extends over 15 amino acids. The CDR3 protein is CASSDTGQTYNEQFF. DNA of the CDR3: TGTGCCAGCAGCGATACGGGACAGACCTACAATGAGCAGTTCTTC.

The chain has TRBV10-3 and TRBJ1-1, with D hard to call. Germline loops: CDR1 ENHRY, CDR2 SYGVKD. The CDR3 contains 11 residues. V was trimmed by 8 bases and J by 5 bases, leaving 9 bases between them. CDR3 in DNA: TGTGCCATCGCATGCGAGACTGAAGCTTTCTTT. The encoded protein is CAIACETEAFF.

This sequence joins TRBV7-9 and TRBJ2-2; TRBD2 aligns across 8 bases. V lost 7 bases to trimming and J lost 1 base; unmatched junction nucleotides: 5. The germline V gene has CDR1 SEHNR and CDR2 FQNEAQ (reference sequence). The CDR3 sequence is 15 residues long. DNA for the CDR3: TGTGCCAGCACATATAGCGGGGAGAACACCGGGGAGCTGTTTTTT. The encoded protein is CASTYSGENTGELFF.

This chain connects TRBV7-8 to TRBJ2-1; 12 positions agree with TRBD2. The CDR3 has 16 residues. The V gene end was trimmed by 5 bases and the J gene end by 8 bases; junction bases not matched to a gene: 10. Germline CDR1 is SGHVS and CDR2 is FQNEAQ. CDR3: CASSLLAGGGGDEQFF. The CDR3 coding sequence is TGTGCCAGCAGCCTTCTAGCGGGAGGGGGGGGCGATGAGCAGTTCTTC.

The chain combines TRBV27 with TRBJ2-3, with 8 positions matching TRBD1. CDR3 length: 21 residues. Germline V gene sequence: CDR1 MNHEY, CDR2 SMNVEV (reference sequence). Losses at the gene ends were 8 bases for V and 0 bases for J; bases not matched to a gene: 25. The CDR3 bases are TGTGCCAGCCAATCCGGGACAGGACATGTTTGCGAGGACCAGAGCACAGATACGCAGTATTTT. The encoded protein is CASQSGTGHVCEDQSTDTQYF.

This clone appeared a single time. V and J are TRBV29-1 and TRBJ2-7; 7 bases fit TRBD2. V was pared by 7 bases and J by 4 bases, with 16 bases of the junction left unmatched. In germline, CDR1 is SQVTM, CDR2 ANQGSEA. The CDR3 has 15 amino acids. The CDR3 reads CSGSTGGRSQYEQYF. The CDR3 nucleotides are TGCAGCGGGTCGACCGGCGGGAGATCCCAGTACGAGCAGTACTTC.

The chain links TRBV6-5 to TRBJ2-2, with D unresolved. V was trimmed by 7 bases and J by 0 bases, leaving 9 bases between them. Per the germline V gene, CDR1 is MNHEY and CDR2 is SVGAGI. The CDR3 loop spans 14 amino acids. In nucleotides, the CDR3 is TGTGCCAGCAAAAAGGAGACGAACACCGGGGAGCTGTTTTTT. Encoded protein: CASKKETNTGELFF.

A single count supports this clone. This rearrangement joins TRBV9 to TRBJ2-2, with a weak D call TRBD1 (6 bases). The CDR3 is made up of 13 amino acids. V was pared by 0 bases and J by 8 bases, with 8 bases between. The germline CDR1 and CDR2 sequences are SGDLS and YYNGEE. DNA for the CDR3: TGTGCCAGCAGCGTAGATGGGACAGGGGAGCTGTTTTTT. Encoded protein: CASSVDGTGELFF.

V usage is TRBV27 and J usage is TRBJ1-1, with TRBD1 identical over 7 bases. This CDR3 region has 16 residues. V trimming: 2 bases; J trimming: 4 bases; junction bases outside the gene matches: 10. Germline CDR1 MNHEY, CDR2 SMNVEV (reference sequence). Here the CDR3 reads CASSLGATTGITEAFF. CDR3 nucleotide sequence: TGTGCCAGCAGTTTAGGGGCAACGACAGGGATCACTGAAGCTTTCTTT.

This clone was found once. V and J are TRBV5-1 and TRBJ2-1; no definite D call. V lost 6 bases, J lost 3 bases, and 31 bases lay in between. This CDR3 comprises 20 residues. The germline V gene encodes CDR1 SGHRS and CDR2 YFSETQ. Here the CDR3 reads CASIPTWVVAPLTSYNEQFF. CDR3 DNA sequence: TGCGCCAGCATTCCGACTTGGGTGGTGGCTCCCCTCACAAGCTACAATGAGCAGTTCTTC. Filled out from reference TRBV5-1 and TRBJ2-1, the complete variable domain reads KAGVTQTPRYLIKTRGQQVTLSCSPISGHRSVSWYQQTPGQGLQFLFEYFSETQRNKGNFPGRFSGRQFSNSRSEMNVSTLELGDSALYLCASIPTWVVAPLTSYNEQFFGPGTRLTVL.

This sequence joins TRBV21-1 and TRBJ1-1; TRBD1 is taken as the D call from the table, unchecked against the DNA. TRBV21-1 corresponds to a pseudogene. This CDR3 is built from 18 residues. The CDR3 reads CASSKGLWSRDRGNEAFF. DNA for the CDR3: TGTGCCAGCAGCAAAGGGTTATGGTCCCGGGACAGGGGGAATGAAGCTTTCTTT.

This chain links TRBV9 with TRBJ2-1; TRBD2 aligns across 11 bases. V was clipped by 3 bases and J by 0 bases; unmatched bases: 5. The germline CDR1 and CDR2 sequences are SGDLS and YYNGEE. The CDR3 spans 17 residues. CDR3 region: CASSAPTSGSSYNEQFF. The CDR3, as DNA: TGTGCCAGCAGCGCCCCCACTAGCGGGAGCTCCTACAATGAGCAGTTCTTC.

A single count supports this clone. The DNA for the CDR3 is TGTGCCAGCGGCAGGGGGAGTTCACCCCTCCACTTT. Translated: CASGRGSSPLHF. The V and J genes are TRBV9 and TRBJ1-6; 7 bases align to TRBD1. Germline CDR1 SGDLS, CDR2 YYNGEE. The CDR3 is 12 residues long. Trimming took 7 bases from V and 9 from J; bases not matched to a gene: 4.

CDR3 in amino acids: CASSLVALAKETQYF. CDR3 nucleotides: TGTGCCAGCAGCTTAGTTGCGCTAGCGAAAGAGACCCAGTACTTC. The chain employs TRBV7-8 and TRBJ2-5, with D maybe TRBD2 (6 bases). In germline, CDR1 is SGHVS, CDR2 FQNEAQ. Trimming removed 1 base from V and 3 bases from J, with 12 bases in between. This CDR3 spans 15 amino acids.

The rearrangement links TRBV27 to TRBJ2-5, with 7 bases fitting TRBD1. Germline CDR1 is MNHEY and CDR2 is SMNVEV (reference sequence). The V segment lost 5 bases and the J segment 2 bases; nucleotides outside the gene matches: 8. This CDR3 region has 15 residues. The DNA for the CDR3 is TGTGCCAGCAGTCCCAGGCGACAGGGACAAGAGACCCAGTACTTC. Translated, it gives CASSPRRQGQETQYF.

CDR3 DNA: TGTGCCAGTAGTTCCGGGGGGCACCAGCCCCAGCATTTT. Translation gives CASSSGGHQPQHF. The chain combines TRBV19 with TRBJ1-5; possibly TRBD1 for D (6 bases). The CDR3 runs 13 residues. V lost 5 bases and J 7 bases, leaving 12 bases between the germline ends. CDR1 and CDR2 (germline): LNHDA, SQIVND (reference sequence).

The chain combines TRBV27 with TRBJ2-1; 12 bases line up with TRBD2. The J segment lost 3 bases and the V segment lost 5 bases, leaving 5 bases of the junction unmatched. The CDR3 sequence is 16 residues long. The germline CDR1 and CDR2 sequences are MNHEY and SMNVEV (reference sequence). Written as DNA, the CDR3 is TGTGCCAGCAGTCCGCCGGGACTAGCGGGCTACAATGAGCAGTTCTTC. Amino acids: CASSPPGLAGYNEQFF.

The chain couples TRBV7-6 to TRBJ1-1; maybe TRBD1 (5 bases). V was cut by 3 bases and J by 8 bases, with 22 bases left in between. CDR1 SGHVS and CDR2 FNYEAQ come from the germline V gene. The CDR3 extends over 16 amino acids. The chain's CDR3 is CASSFGGGPTLREAFF. DNA of the CDR3: TGTGCCAGCAGCTTTGGGGGGGGACCTACACTGAGAGAAGCTTTCTTT. The entire variable domain, with the rest obtained from reference TRBV7-6 and TRBJ1-1, is as follows: GAGVSQSPRYKVTKRGQDVALRCDPISGHVSLYWYRQALGQGPEFLTYFNYEAQQDKSGLPNDRFSAERPEGSISTLTIQRTEQRDSAMYRCASSFGGGPTLREAFFGQGTRLTVV.

J is TRBJ1-1 and V is TRBV6-1, with D possibly TRBD1 on 5 matching bases. The V and J ends lost 4 bases and 0 bases respectively, with 9 bases between them. The germline V gene encodes CDR1 MNHNS and CDR2 SASEGT. CDR3 length equals 14 residues. The CDR3 bases are TGTGCCAGCAGTGTCGCAGGGTTGAACACTGAAGCTTTCTTT. Translating gives CASSVAGLNTEAFF.

The chain combines TRBV5-5 with TRBJ2-1; D ambiguous. V was pared by 0 bases and J by 10 bases, with 14 bases between. The CDR3 loop spans 14 amino acids. The germline V gene has CDR1 SGHKS and CDR2 YYEKEE (reference sequence). CDR3 residues: CASSLVLGGREQFF. Written as DNA, the CDR3 is TGTGCCAGCAGCTTGGTTCTTGGCGGAAGAGAGCAGTTCTTC.

The CDR3 sequence is CATSWSLAGGTDTQYF. The CDR3 region has the DNA TGTGCCACCAGCTGGTCCCTAGCGGGAGGAACAGATACGCAGTATTTT. The chain employs TRBV15 and TRBJ2-3; 11 nucleotides agree with TRBD2. Germline V gives CDR1 LNHNV, CDR2 YYDKDF (reference sequence). CDR3 length equals 16 residues. J was trimmed by 3 bases and V by 5 bases; bases with no gene match: 7.

This chain links TRBV12-5 with TRBJ1-1; a weak D match, TRBD1 (6 bases). CDR1 and CDR2 from the germline V gene are LGHNT and FRNRAP. V gave up 6 bases and J gave up 0 bases, with 26 bases separating them. This CDR3 spans 19 amino acids. The CDR3 is CASGPGYGLGGQLNTEAFF. The DNA of the CDR3 is TGTGCTAGTGGCCCCGGATACGGACTTGGCGGACAGCTGAACACTGAAGCTTTCTTT.

The V call is TRBV7-9, the J call TRBJ2-2, with D possibly being TRBD1 (6 bases). Germline V CDR1 and CDR2: SEHNR, FQNEAQ (reference sequence). Trimming removed 2 bases at V and 2 bases at J, with 12 bases between. CDR3 length: 16 amino acids. CDR3 bases: TGTGCCAGCAGCTTAACCGGGACACCTAACACCGGGGAGCTGTTTTTT. Amino acid sequence: CASSLTGTPNTGELFF. The entire variable domain, with the rest obtained from reference TRBV7-9 and TRBJ2-2, is as follows: DTGVSQNPRHKITKRGQNVTFRCDPISEHNRLYWYRQTLGQGPEFLTYFQNEAQLEKSRLLSDRFSAERPKGSFSTLEIQRTEQGDSAMYLCASSLTGTPNTGELFFGEGSRLTVL.

The genes are TRBV6-5 and TRBJ2-3; D is possibly TRBD1 (5 bases). This CDR3 contains 15 residues. V lost 5 bases, J lost 4 bases, and 16 bases lay in between. The germline V gene has CDR1 MNHEY and CDR2 SVGAGI. The CDR3 DNA sequence: TGTGCCAGCAGTCCCGACAGATCTCCCCCAGATACGCAGTATTTT. Protein: CASSPDRSPPDTQYF.

CDR3 in amino acids: CASTGLAGAYTGELFF. CDR3 coding DNA: TGTGCCAGCACGGGTTTGGCGGGAGCCTACACCGGGGAGCTGTTTTTT. V gene TRBV28 combines with J gene TRBJ2-2, with 7 nucleotides matching TRBD2. The CDR3 totals 16 residues. Germline V gene data show CDR1 as MDHEN and CDR2 as SYDVKM. The J segment lost 3 bases and the V segment lost 7 bases, leaving 11 bases of the junction unmatched. Full variable domain (missing parts from reference TRBV28 and TRBJ2-2): DVKVTQSSRYLVKRTGEKVFLECVQDMDHENMFWYRQDPGLGLRLIYFSYDVKMKEKGDIPEGYSVSREKKERFSLILESASTNQTSMYLCASTGLAGAYTGELFFGEGSRLTVL.

The chain combines TRBV18 with TRBJ2-6; D uncertain. This CDR3 is 17 amino acids long. V shed 2 bases and J shed 0 bases, with 11 bases lying between them. In germline, CDR1 is KGHSH, CDR2 LQKENI. CDR3 residues: CASSPGVSYSGANVLTF. The CDR3 bases are TGTGCCAGCTCACCAGGAGTCTCCTACTCTGGGGCCAACGTCCTGACTTTC. Drawing the rest from reference TRBV18 and TRBJ2-6, the complete variable domain is NAGVMQNPRHLVRRRGQEARLRCSPMKGHSHVYWYRQLPEEGLKFMVYLQKENIIDESGMPKERFSAEFPKEGPSILRIQQVVRGDSAAYFCASSPGVSYSGANVLTFGAGSRLTVL.

The V gene is TRBV5-6, the J gene TRBJ1-2; 9 bases line up with TRBD1. The V gene end was trimmed by 0 bases and the J gene end by 6 bases; junction bases not matched to a gene: 6. Germline CDR1 and CDR2: SGHDT and YYEEEE. This CDR3 is 15 amino acids long. In DNA form, the CDR3 reads TGTGCCAGCAGCTTGGGAACCGGACAGGGGAATGGCTACACCTTC. Translated, it gives CASSLGTGQGNGYTF.

The chain has TRBV5-5 and TRBJ2-7; D unclear. V was cut by 3 bases and J by 6 bases, with 13 bases left in between. This CDR3 has 13 amino acids. CDR1 is SGHKS and CDR2 is YYEKEE in the germline V gene (reference sequence). The CDR3 is CASSSAPSGEQYF. The CDR3 nucleotides are TGTGCCAGCAGCTCGGCCCCTTCGGGCGAGCAGTACTTC.

The chain joins TRBV11-3 to TRBJ2-4; TRBD2 might be the D (6 bases). The CDR3 loop spans 15 amino acids. Germline CDR1 is SGHNT and CDR2 is YENEEA. V was trimmed by 5 bases and J by 5 bases, leaving 16 bases between them. The CDR3 DNA reads TGTGCCAGCAGCCCTCGGAGGGTGTTAGAAAACATTCAGTACTTC. This translates into CASSPRRVLENIQYF. The variable domain in full, completed from reference TRBV11-3 and TRBJ2-4, reads EAGVVQSPRYKIIEKKQPVAFWCNPISGHNTLYWYLQNLGQGPELLIRYENEEAVDDSQLPKDRFSAERLKGVDSTLKIQPAELGDSAVYLCASSPRRVLENIQYFGAGTRLSVL.